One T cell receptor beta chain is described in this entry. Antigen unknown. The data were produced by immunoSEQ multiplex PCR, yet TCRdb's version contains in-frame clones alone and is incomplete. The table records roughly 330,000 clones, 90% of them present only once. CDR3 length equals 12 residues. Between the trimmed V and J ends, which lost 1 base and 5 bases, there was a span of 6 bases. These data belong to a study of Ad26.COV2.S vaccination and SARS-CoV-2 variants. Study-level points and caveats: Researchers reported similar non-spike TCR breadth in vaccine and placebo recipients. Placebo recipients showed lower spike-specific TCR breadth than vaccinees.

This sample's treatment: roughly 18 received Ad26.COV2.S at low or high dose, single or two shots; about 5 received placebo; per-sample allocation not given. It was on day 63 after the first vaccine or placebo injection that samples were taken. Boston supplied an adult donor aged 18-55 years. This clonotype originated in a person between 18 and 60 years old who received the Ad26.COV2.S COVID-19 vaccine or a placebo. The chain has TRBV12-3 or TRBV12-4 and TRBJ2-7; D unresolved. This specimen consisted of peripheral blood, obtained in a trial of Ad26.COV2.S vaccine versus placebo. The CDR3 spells CASSLDFHEQYV. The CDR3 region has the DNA TGTGCCAGCAGTTTAGACTTCCACGAGCAGTACGTC.